Below, 23 T cell receptor beta chains from the same sample are listed, as sequenced in a study of T cells in Graves' hyperthyroidism and ophthalmopathy. It was RNA transcripts that yielded the amplified TCR beta CDR3 regions. Using the HTBI primer set, a first-round RT-PCR was run on the TCR CDR3. MiXCR was run by TCRdb on the multiplex PCR reads, yielding one entry per CDR3 protein. The table includes approximately 330,000 distinct CDR3 sequences, over 15% detected once. The sequenced sample was blood. The receptor source for this set is a woman aged 45-59 years with Graves' hyperthyroidism.

This clonotype occurred many times. The chain joins TRBV6-6 to TRBJ1-5; D remains unclear. Germline-derived CDR1 and CDR2 are MNHNY and SVGAGI (reference sequence). The CDR3 totals 17 residues. Trimming shortened V by 0 bases and J by 0 bases, and 12 bases separated the two germline ends. The CDR3 coding sequence is TGTGCCAGCAGTTACTCCTTAGGCAGGATTAGCAATCAGCCCCAGCATTTT. Translated: CASSYSLGRISNQPQHF.

This sequence joins TRBV20-1 and TRBJ1-1, with 10 bases that match TRBD1. Germline CDR1 is DFQATT and CDR2 is SNEGSKA (reference sequence). This CDR3 is built from 16 residues. Trimming cost V 1 base and J 5 bases; bases outside gene matches: 10. The CDR3 coding sequence is TGCAGTGCTAGAGGGACCGGACGGACAGGGGGTACTGAAGCTTTCTTT. As protein: CSARGTGRTGGTEAFF.

In this sample, this clonotype turned up many times. The rearrangement joins TRBV27 to TRBJ2-1, with D tentatively TRBD1 (5 bases). This CDR3 spans 13 amino acids. With 11 bases removed from V and 10 bases from J, the gap between germline ends came to 21 bases. The germline CDR1 and CDR2 sequences are MNHEY and SMNVEV (reference sequence). The CDR3 DNA follows: TGTGCCTCTGCCAGGGTACACGGTCGGGAGCAGTTCTTC. Protein product: CASARVHGREQFF.

The chain joins TRBV20-1 to TRBJ1-2, with TRBD1 matching 8 bases. This CDR3 is built from 13 residues. J lost 4 bases, V lost 4 bases, and 5 bases had no gene match. Per the germline V gene, CDR1 is DFQATT and CDR2 is SNEGSKA (reference sequence). Written as DNA, the CDR3 is TGCAGTGCTACGGACAGGGATGGCTATGGCTACACCTTC. Translated, it gives CSATDRDGYGYTF.

This clonotype was seen repeatedly, ten times or more. The CDR3 protein is CASSQGGHNQPQHF. Here the CDR3 DNA reads TGTGCCAGCAGCCAGGGGGGACACAATCAGCCCCAGCATTTT. V and J are TRBV3-1 and TRBJ1-5; D might be TRBD1 (6 bases). This CDR3 is built from 14 residues. CDR1 LGHDT and CDR2 YNNKEL come from the germline V gene (reference sequence). V lost 3 bases, J lost 3 bases, and 9 bases lay in between.

The V call is TRBV6-1, the J call TRBJ2-7; D is unclear. The CDR3 totals 15 residues. V lost 1 base to trimming and J lost 1 base, with 11 bases between them. Germline CDR1 MNHNS, CDR2 SASEGT. Here the CDR3 reads CASSEVTFSSYEQYF. The CDR3 DNA follows: TGTGCCAGCAGTGAAGTAACCTTTAGTTCCTACGAGCAGTACTTC.

This clonotype came up a few times. The J gene is TRBJ2-3, the V gene TRBV6-1; either TRBD1 or TRBD2 may supply D (6 bases each). Germline loops: CDR1 MNHNS, CDR2 SASEGT. The V end was cut by 2 bases, the J end by 4 bases, with 10 bases between. The CDR3 has 14 amino acids. DNA of the CDR3: TGTGCCAGCAGTGAAAGGGGGGCCCCAGATACGCAGTATTTT. It yields the protein CASSERGAPDTQYF.

The chain recombines TRBV6-1 with TRBJ1-2, with unresolved D. CDR1 is MNHNS and CDR2 is SASEGT in the germline V gene. The V gene lost 5 bases and the J gene lost 5 bases, with 12 bases spanning the gap. The CDR3 runs to 13 residues. The CDR3 reads CASSNSEAYGYTF. CDR3 sequence (DNA): TGTGCCAGCAGTAATTCCGAGGCTTATGGCTACACCTTC.

This clonotype showed up just a few times. This chain uses TRBV12-3 or TRBV12-4 with TRBJ1-3; TRBD1 is a possible D gene (6 bases). Trimming removed 1 base at V and 3 bases at J, with 10 bases between. The CDR3 extends over 15 amino acids. This CDR3 is CASSLDRVVGNTIYF. CDR3 nucleotide sequence: TGTGCCAGCAGTTTAGACAGGGTGGTTGGAAACACCATATATTTT.

This clonotype was counted between two and nine times. The V gene is TRBV5-1, the J gene TRBJ1-6; D is undetermined. The CDR3 runs to 15 residues. The V gene lost 0 bases and the J gene lost 5 bases, with 9 bases spanning the gap. Germline lookup yields CDR1 SGHRS and CDR2 YFSETQ. Here the CDR3 reads CASSLDSSNNSPLHF. The DNA for the CDR3 is TGCGCCAGCAGCTTGGACAGCTCAAATAATTCACCCCTCCACTTT.

J is TRBJ2-3 and V is TRBV28; 8 bases line up with TRBD1. CDR3 length equals 16 residues. Losses at the gene ends were 4 bases for V and 3 bases for J; bases not matched to a gene: 9. Germline CDR1 is MDHEN and CDR2 is SYDVKM. The CDR3 bases are TGTGCCAGCAGTTCCCCCGCAGGGGGCCGGACAGATACGCAGTATTTT. Encoded protein: CASSSPAGGRTDTQYF.

J is TRBJ2-1 and V is TRBV7-9; D may be TRBD1 (5 bases). Germline CDR1 and CDR2: SEHNR and FQNEAQ (reference sequence). V was cut by 5 bases and J by 8 bases, with 13 bases left in between. This CDR3 is 13 amino acids long. CDR3 nucleotide sequence: TGTGCCAGCAGCGCCTCAGGGATGTATGAGCAGTTCTTC. It yields the protein CASSASGMYEQFF.

The chain links TRBV4-2 to TRBJ1-5; D unresolved. V was cut by 3 bases and J by 3 bases, with 9 bases left in between. The CDR3 is made up of 14 amino acids. The germline V gene encodes CDR1 LGHNA and CDR2 YNFKEQ. The CDR3 region is CASSHGGPNQPQHF. The CDR3 DNA sequence: TGTGCCAGCAGCCACGGCGGCCCCAATCAGCCCCAGCATTTT.

This clonotype has just a few counts. This sequence joins TRBV27 and TRBJ2-5, with D uncertain. Germline CDR1 reads MNHEY; CDR2 reads SMNVEV (reference sequence). V lost 5 bases to trimming and J lost 1 base, with 14 bases between them. The CDR3 contains 15 residues. The CDR3 loop is CASSPAMAIQETQYF. CDR3 coding DNA: TGTGCCAGCAGTCCAGCGATGGCCATCCAAGAGACCCAGTACTTC.

In its sample, this clonotype was seen a few times. The rearrangement joins TRBV2 to TRBJ2-6, with D perhaps being TRBD1 or TRBD2 (5 bases each). The CDR3 extends over 13 amino acids. V was shortened by 5 bases and J by 12 bases, with 14 bases between the two germline ends. Germline-derived CDR1 and CDR2 are SNHLY and FYNNEI. DNA of the CDR3: TGTGCCAGCAGTACAGGAGATGGGGGCGTCCTGACTTTC. Translation: CASSTGDGGVLTF.

This clonotype was seen repeatedly, ten times or more. In nucleotides, the CDR3 is TGCAGTGCTAGATATACTATTGGCTTGAACACTGAAGCTTTCTTT. This codes for CSARYTIGLNTEAFF. This chain uses TRBV20-1 with TRBJ1-1; unclear D gene. This CDR3 spans 15 amino acids. V was cut by 2 bases and J by 0 bases, with 13 bases left in between. Germline lookup yields CDR1 DFQATT and CDR2 SNEGSKA (reference sequence).

This clonotype was observed a handful of times. An end of the junction differs from the germline gene, which may be a read error. The chain has TRBV12-3 or TRBV12-4 and TRBJ1-2; TRBD1 might be the D (6 bases). This CDR3 contains 14 residues. CDR3 bases: TGTGCCAGCAGAGGACAGCAGTCAACCTATGTCTACACCTTC. Translated: CASRGQQSTYVYTF.

The chain uses TRBV5-1 and TRBJ1-1; possibly TRBD1 for D (5 bases). V lost 4 bases, J lost 5 bases, and 18 bases lay in between. This CDR3 is 15 amino acids long. CDR1 SGHRS and CDR2 YFSETQ come from the germline V gene. The CDR3 DNA sequence: TGCGCCAGCAGCCTTCGACCCGGGGCGGGGACTGAAGCTTTCTTT. This gives the protein CASSLRPGAGTEAFF.

The sample holds many counts of this clonotype. This chain uses TRBV20-1 with TRBJ2-1; 7 positions agree with TRBD1. In germline, CDR1 is DFQATT, CDR2 SNEGSKA (reference sequence). V shed 5 bases and J 1 base; nucleotides not matched to a gene: 8. This CDR3 is 15 amino acids long. Here the CDR3 DNA reads TGCAGTGCTGAACCGGGACAGAGATCCTACAATGAGCAGTTCTTC. It specifies CSAEPGQRSYNEQFF.

This clonotype occurred a few times. CDR3 protein: CASSAPRAVPGATNEKLFF. DNA of the CDR3: TGTGCCAGCAGTGCCCCGCGGGCAGTACCGGGGGCAACTAATGAAAAACTGTTTTTT. V is TRBV6-1 and J is TRBJ1-4, with D tentatively TRBD1 (5 bases). This CDR3 has 19 amino acids. Germline V gives CDR1 MNHNS, CDR2 SASEGT. The V gene lost 4 bases and the J gene lost 0 bases, with 21 bases spanning the gap.

This clonotype has a count of ten or more. This chain uses TRBV11-2 with TRBJ2-3; D ambiguous. Per germline, CDR1 SGHAT and CDR2 FQNNGV. Trimming removed 5 bases from V and 2 bases from J, with 8 bases in between. The length of the CDR3 is 13 residues. CDR3 protein: CASSPRLTDTQYF. CDR3 sequence (DNA): TGTGCCAGCAGCCCACGACTCACAGATACGCAGTATTTT.

This clonotype was observed at least ten times. The chain couples TRBV12-3 or TRBV12-4 to TRBJ2-3; 13 bases are shared with TRBD2. V lost 10 bases, J lost 5 bases, and 9 bases stayed unmatched. The CDR3 is 15 residues long. CDR3 loop: CATTTSGRLGDTQYF. The CDR3 DNA sequence: TGTGCCACGACGACTAGCGGGAGGCTCGGAGATACGCAGTATTTT.

This clonotype has only a few counts. This chain uses TRBV5-1 with TRBJ1-6, with 8 bases that match TRBD1. The V segment lost 4 bases and the J segment 6 bases; nucleotides outside the gene matches: 6. This CDR3 comprises 15 residues. CDR1 and CDR2 (germline): SGHRS, YFSETQ. CDR3 sequence reads: CASSTGQGGNSPLHF. CDR3 coding DNA: TGCGCCAGCAGCACCGGACAGGGCGGTAATTCACCCCTCCACTTT. The full variable domain, its missing parts supplied by reference TRBV5-1 and TRBJ1-6, is KAGVTQTPRYLIKTRGQQVTLSCSPISGHRSVSWYQQTPGQGLQFLFEYFSETQRNKGNFPGRFSGRQFSNSRSEMNVSTLELGDSALYLCASSTGQGGNSPLHFGNGTRLTVT.